This TCR beta chain was recorded in a study of CD8+ T cells in alopecia areata. Per germline, CDR1 SQVTM and CDR2 ANQGSEA. This CDR3 contains 11 residues. Trimming removed 6 bases at V and 6 bases at J, with 11 bases between. The study, taken as a whole, reports: Scalp data also include sequences from resident alphabeta T cells of normal skin.

Treatment specified: oral pan-JAK inhibitor, 5-10 mg twice daily. Of note for this clone: Its antigen remains unknown.

Extracted RNA was reverse transcribed, and the resulting cDNA served as sequencing template. Repertoires were generated with immunoSEQ multiplex PCR, while TCRdb's copy carries only in-frame clones and drops some. The repertoire consists of about 87,000 clones, with 70% to 85% occurring once and the leading ten covering around a sixth. This TCR derives from a human donor with alopecia areata. The sequenced sample was CD8+ T cells sorted from blood, obtained at week 44, from a patient treated with tofacitinib. This chain connects TRBV29-1 to TRBJ1-1; D perhaps matches TRBD1 (6 bases). CDR3: CSVPGVPEAFF. CDR3 coding DNA: TGCAGCGTCCCAGGGGTACCTGAAGCTTTCTTT.